Listed below are T cell receptor beta chains from one sample, sequenced in a study of early T cells in non-severe SARS-CoV-2 infection. TCRdb called the 5' RACE reads again in MiXCR, with one record for every CDR3 protein. The sample holds some 55,000 distinct CDR3 sequences, 12% seen once. The input for sequencing was whole blood, taken at baseline. The origin of the receptors is an adult who was a healthcare worker with PCR-confirmed SARS-CoV-2 infection or an uninfected control (not recorded which). CDR3s include the opening cysteine and the closing phenylalanine or tryptophan. A D gene is named only where the DNA matches it firmly. A clone size is listed for some rows: how often the clone was seen (once, few, many), or a class if it is expanded.

j_gene,v_gene,d_gene,abundance,CDR3nt,CDR3aa
TRBJ1-5,TRBV28,NA,medium-sized,TGTGCCAGCAGGCGCGATGTACAGCCCCAGCATTTT,CASRRDVQPQHF
TRBJ2-3,TRBV11-2,NA,few,TGTGCCAGCAGCGTAGGGTCGACCCGGGATACGCAGTATTTT,CASSVGSTRDTQYF
TRBJ2-7,TRBV6-5,NA,few,TGTGCCAGCAGACGGGAAGGGGACCACGAGCAGTACTTC,CASRREGDHEQYF
TRBJ2-7,TRBV7-3,NA,many,TGTGCCAGCTCAGGGGTCGACCACGAGCAGTACTTC,CASSGVDHEQYF
TRBJ2-5,TRBV19,TRBD1,few,TGTGCCAGTATCGACAGGGTCAAAGAGACCCAGTACTTC,CASIDRVKETQYF
TRBJ1-5,TRBV7-6,NA,many,TGTGCCAGCAGCTTAGGACAGTTTTATAGCAATCAGCCCCAGCATTTT,CASSLGQFYSNQPQHF
TRBJ2-1,TRBV28,TRBD2,few,TGTGCCAGCACCCCTGCGGGGGGGTTGAATGAGCAGTTCTTC,CASTPAGGLNEQFF
TRBJ2-1,TRBV11-1,NA,few,TGTGCCAGCAGCCGATGGCAGTTGGGAGATGAGCAGTTCTTC,CASSRWQLGDEQFF
TRBJ2-1,TRBV9,TRBD2,few,TGTGCCAGCAGCGTAGGGACTAGCGGGAACAATGAGCAGTTCTTC,CASSVGTSGNNEQFF
TRBJ1-6,TRBV18,NA,many,TGTGCCAGCTCAATTACAGAGGCCACAGACAATAATTCACCCCTCCACTTT,CASSITEATDNNSPLHF
TRBJ2-3,TRBV7-9,NA,NA,TGTGCCAGCAGCTTAGGACCAGATACGCAGTATTTT,CASSLGPDTQYF
TRBJ2-5,TRBV14,TRBD2,few,TGTGCCAGCAGCTCGAAGGCCCTAGCGGGAGGGCGGGCCCAGTACTTC,CASSSKALAGGRAQYF
TRBJ2-3,TRBV7-2,TRBD2,few,TGTGCCAGCAGCTTTCGACTAGCGGGGTCAGATACGCAGTATTTT,CASSFRLAGSDTQYF
TRBJ2-7,TRBV6-5,NA,NA,TGTGCCAGCAGTTCCGGGACGGGTCCCTACGAGCAGTACTTC,CASSSGTGPYEQYF
TRBJ2-5,TRBV4-3,NA,NA,TGCGCCAGCAGCCAAGATTGGGCAGATCAAGAGACCCAGTACTTC,CASSQDWADQETQYF
TRBJ1-2,TRBV6-1,NA,NA,TGTGCCAGCAGTGAAGCGAGGAGGAACTATGGCTACACCTTC,CASSEARRNYGYTF
TRBJ2-1,TRBV14,NA,NA,TGTGCCAGCAGCCAAGATACAGGGAGCTCCTACAATGAGCAGTTCTTC,CASSQDTGSSYNEQFF
TRBJ1-1,TRBV7-2,NA,NA,TGTGCCAGCAGCCCCCGAGTGAACGGTGAAGCTTTCTTT,CASSPRVNGEAFF
TRBJ1-1,TRBV7-8,TRBD1,NA,TGTGCCAGCAGCTTAAATATAGGGGGCGAAGCTTTCTTT,CASSLNIGGEAFF
TRBJ1-1,TRBV12-3/TRBV12-4,NA,NA,TGTGCCAGCAGGGGCTTCAGTCAGGGGACTGAAGCTTTCTTT,CASRGFSQGTEAFF
TRBJ1-1,TRBV2,TRBD1,NA,TGTGCCAGCAGGGTGCGAGGACAGGCGGTCGAAACTTTCTTT,CASRVRGQAVETFF
TRBJ1-4,TRBV15,NA,NA,TGTGCCACCAGCCAAATATCGGGGCAACTGTTTTTT,CATSQISGQLFF
TRBJ2-7,TRBV7-2,NA,few,TGTGCCAGCAGCCGCGCCGCAGGGGGGGGTACCTACGAGCAGTACTTC,CASSRAAGGGTYEQYF
TRBJ2-1,TRBV24-1,NA,few,TGTGCCACCAGTGATGCGGCTAGCGTATACAATGAGCAGTTCTTC,CATSDAASVYNEQFF
TRBJ2-2,TRBV7-2,TRBD1,NA,TGTGCCAGCAGCCAAGGGACAGGGGAGGCGAACACCGGGGAGCTGTTTTTT,CASSQGTGEANTGELFF
TRBJ2-1,TRBV27,NA,NA,TGTGCCAGCTCGGCGGGGCGGAGTCACAATGAGCAGTTCTTC,CASSAGRSHNEQFF
TRBJ2-7,TRBV7-2,TRBD2,few,TGTGCCAGCACCAAAAGTTGGACTAGCGGGAGGTCCTACGAGCAGTACTTC,CASTKSWTSGRSYEQYF